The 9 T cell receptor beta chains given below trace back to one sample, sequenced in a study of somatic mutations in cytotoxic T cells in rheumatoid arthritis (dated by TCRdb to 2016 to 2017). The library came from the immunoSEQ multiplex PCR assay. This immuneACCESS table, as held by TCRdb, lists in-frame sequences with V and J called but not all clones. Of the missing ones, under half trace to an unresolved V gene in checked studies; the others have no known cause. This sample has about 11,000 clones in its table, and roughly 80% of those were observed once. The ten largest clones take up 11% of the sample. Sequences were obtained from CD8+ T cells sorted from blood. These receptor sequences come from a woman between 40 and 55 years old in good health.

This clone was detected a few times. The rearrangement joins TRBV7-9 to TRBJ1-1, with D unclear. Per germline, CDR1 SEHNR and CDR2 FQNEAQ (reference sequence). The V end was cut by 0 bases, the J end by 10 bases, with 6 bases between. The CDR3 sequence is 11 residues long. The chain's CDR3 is CASSLAGSAFF. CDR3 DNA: TGTGCCAGCAGCTTAGCAGGCTCAGCTTTCTTT.

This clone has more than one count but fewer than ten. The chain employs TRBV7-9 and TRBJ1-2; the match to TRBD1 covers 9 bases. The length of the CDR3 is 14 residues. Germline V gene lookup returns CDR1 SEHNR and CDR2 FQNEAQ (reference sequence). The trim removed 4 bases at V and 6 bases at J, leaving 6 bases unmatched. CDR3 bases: TGTGCCAGCAGCTACGCGGGACAGGGAGATGGCTACACCTTC. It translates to CASSYAGQGDGYTF.

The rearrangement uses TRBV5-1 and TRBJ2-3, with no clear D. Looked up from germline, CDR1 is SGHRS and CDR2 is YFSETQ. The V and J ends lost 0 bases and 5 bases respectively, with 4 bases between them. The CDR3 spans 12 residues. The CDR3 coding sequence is TGCGCCAGCAGCTTGGAGGGAGATACGCAGTATTTT. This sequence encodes CASSLEGDTQYF. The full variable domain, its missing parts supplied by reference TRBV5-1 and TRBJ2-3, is KAGVTQTPRYLIKTRGQQVTLSCSPISGHRSVSWYQQTPGQGLQFLFEYFSETQRNKGNFPGRFSGRQFSNSRSEMNVSTLELGDSALYLCASSLEGDTQYFGPGTRLTVL.

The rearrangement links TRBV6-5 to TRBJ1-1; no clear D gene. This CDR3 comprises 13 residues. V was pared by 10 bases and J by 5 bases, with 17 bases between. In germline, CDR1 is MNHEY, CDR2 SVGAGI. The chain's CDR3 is CATCKGGGTEAFF. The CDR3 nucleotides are TGTGCCACCTGCAAGGGAGGAGGTACTGAAGCTTTCTTT.

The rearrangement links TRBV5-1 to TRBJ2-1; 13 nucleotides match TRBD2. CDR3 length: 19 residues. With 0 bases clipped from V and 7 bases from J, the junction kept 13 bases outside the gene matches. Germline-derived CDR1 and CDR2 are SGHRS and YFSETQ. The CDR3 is CASSLGTSGGRWAKNEQFF. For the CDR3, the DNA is TGCGCCAGCAGCTTGGGGACTAGCGGGGGTAGATGGGCGAAAAATGAGCAGTTCTTC.

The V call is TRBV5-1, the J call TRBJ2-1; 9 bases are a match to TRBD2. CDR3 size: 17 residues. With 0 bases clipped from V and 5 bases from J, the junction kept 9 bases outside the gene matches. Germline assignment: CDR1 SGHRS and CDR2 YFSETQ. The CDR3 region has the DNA TGCGCCAGCAGCTTGGGGCTAGCGGGGAATTGGAACAATGAGCAGTTCTTC. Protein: CASSLGLAGNWNNEQFF.

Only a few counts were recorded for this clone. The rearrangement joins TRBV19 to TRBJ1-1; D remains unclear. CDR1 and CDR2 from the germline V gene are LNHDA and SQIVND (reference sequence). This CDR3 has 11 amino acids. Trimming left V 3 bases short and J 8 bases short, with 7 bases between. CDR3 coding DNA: TGTGCCAGTAGTATGGGCGGAGAAGCTTTCTTT. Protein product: CASSMGGEAFF.

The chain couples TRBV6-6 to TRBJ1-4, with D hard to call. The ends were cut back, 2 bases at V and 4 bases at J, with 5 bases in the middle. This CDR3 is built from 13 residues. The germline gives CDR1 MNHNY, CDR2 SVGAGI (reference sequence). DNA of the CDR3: TGTGCCAGCAGTTACAACAGTAATGAAAAACTGTTTTTT. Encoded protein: CASSYNSNEKLFF.

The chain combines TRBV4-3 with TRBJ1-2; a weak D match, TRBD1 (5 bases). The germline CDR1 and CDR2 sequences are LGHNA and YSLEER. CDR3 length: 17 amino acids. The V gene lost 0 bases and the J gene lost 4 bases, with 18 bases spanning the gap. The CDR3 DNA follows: TGCGCCAGCAGCCAAGATAGGCAGGGCGGCCTCATCTATGGCTACACCTTC. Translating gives CASSQDRQGGLIYGYTF.